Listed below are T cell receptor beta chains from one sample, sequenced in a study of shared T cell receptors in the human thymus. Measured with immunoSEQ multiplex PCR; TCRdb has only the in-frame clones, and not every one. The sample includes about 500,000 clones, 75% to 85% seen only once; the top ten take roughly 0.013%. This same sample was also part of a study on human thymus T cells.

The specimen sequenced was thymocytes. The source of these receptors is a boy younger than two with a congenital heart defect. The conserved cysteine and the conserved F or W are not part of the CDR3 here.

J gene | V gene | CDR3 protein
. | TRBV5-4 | ASSLDWTSGMKHEQY
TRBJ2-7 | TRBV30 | AWSATGGSYEQY
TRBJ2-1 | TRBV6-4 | ASSVGGVYNKQF
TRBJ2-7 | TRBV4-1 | ASSHAGTPASEQY
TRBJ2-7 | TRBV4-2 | ASSQVGLAGAADEQY
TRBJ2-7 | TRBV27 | ASSYADRGRDEQY
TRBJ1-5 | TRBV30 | AWSVAGEQPQH
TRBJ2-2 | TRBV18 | ASSRLSGANTGELF
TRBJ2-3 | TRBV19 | ASSSMTVDTQY
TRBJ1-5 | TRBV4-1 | ASSQDRQGQGGPYSNQPQH
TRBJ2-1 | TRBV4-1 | ASSRTGDPYNEQF
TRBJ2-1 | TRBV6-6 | ASSYTCRGVNNEQF
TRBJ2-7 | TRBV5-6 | ASSPLAGDSSYEQY
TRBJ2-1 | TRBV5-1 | ASSPLRASSYNEQF
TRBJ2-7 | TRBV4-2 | ASSQDKREMVDEQY
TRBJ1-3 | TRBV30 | AWSVYPLPQGGRNTIY
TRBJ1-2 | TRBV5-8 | ASSPRGGDYGYT
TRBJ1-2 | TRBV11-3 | ASSLDHNRGDYGYT
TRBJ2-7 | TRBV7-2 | ASSQLLAGGRRTYEQY
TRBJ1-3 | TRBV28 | ASRNRGEGTIY
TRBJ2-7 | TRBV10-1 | ASQEGTSGRSGEQY
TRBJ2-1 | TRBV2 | ASRTSGRPNEQF
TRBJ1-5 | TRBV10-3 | AISDPGQGGGQPQH
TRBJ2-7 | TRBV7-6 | ASSQGWALTPSSYEQY
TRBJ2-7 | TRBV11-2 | ASSGTDYEQY
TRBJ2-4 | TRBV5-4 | ASSFAPGLAGALAKNIQY
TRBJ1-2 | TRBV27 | ASSSTGEDGYT
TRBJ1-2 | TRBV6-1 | ASSEEGGRGPYGYT
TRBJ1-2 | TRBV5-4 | ASSLAANYGYT
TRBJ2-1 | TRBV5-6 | ASSLVTRRLSYNEQF
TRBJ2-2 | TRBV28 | ASSPIKGLAGNTGELF
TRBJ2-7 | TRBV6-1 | ASTSGIDEQY